This TCR beta chain was obtained from a study of TIL therapy for anti-PD-1-resistant metastatic lung cancer. The libraries were made with immunoSEQ v3. Clones were read by immunoSEQ multiplex PCR, and TCRdb kept only the in-frame ones, dropping some. The data contain some 14,000 clones, 66% of them seen just once; the ten biggest clones take up roughly 9%. To note about this clone: Its antigen is not known.

The CDR3 spans 14 residues. Germline V gives CDR1 SGHVS, CDR2 FQNEAQ. V lost 1 base to trimming and J lost 6 bases; unmatched junction nucleotides: 5. Study-wide results and limits: TIL cultures after expansion showed higher clonality and lower diversity than baseline tumor (median approximately 6% vs 31%). Many TIL product clones were absent from baseline tumor, suggesting clonal contraction.

The sample's time point: pre-treatment sample, taken before nivolumab and TIL therapy. Tumor tissue came from excised metastases, mostly pleural nodules or supraclavicular lymph nodes. The rearrangement joins TRBV7-8 to TRBJ2-7; 8 bases line up with TRBD2. The TCR was taken from a woman aged 30 to 85 with non-small cell lung cancer. The sequenced sample was tumor tissue, obtained at baseline. In nucleotides, the CDR3 is TGTGCCAGCAGCTTAGAGCGGGAGTTTTCCGAGCAGTACTTC. This codes for CASSLEREFSEQYF.